The 24 T cell receptor beta chains listed next were all sequenced from one sample in a study of CD8 T cells in ankylosing spondylitis. TCRdb itself ran the 5' RACE reads through MiXCR, one entry per CDR3 protein. The sample lists over 130,000 distinct CDR3 sequences, approximately 48% occurring once. Sequencing input: synovial fluid, either unsorted or a sorted T cell fraction (not recorded which). The receptors originated from a male donor with ankylosing spondylitis.

The chain links TRBV28 to TRBJ2-1, with 12 positions matching TRBD2. The CDR3 totals 19 residues. Germline CDR1 and CDR2: MDHEN and SYDVKM. The V gene end was trimmed by 3 bases and the J gene end by 2 bases; junction bases not matched to a gene: 11. CDR3 coding DNA: TGTGCCAGCAGTTTCCCAACTAGCGGGAGGTACCAGCCCTACAATGAGCAGTTCTTC. Translation gives CASSFPTSGRYQPYNEQFF. The full variable domain, in which reference TRBV28 and TRBJ2-1 provide the parts outside the CDR3, is DVKVTQSSRYLVKRTGEKVFLECVQDMDHENMFWYRQDPGLGLRLIYFSYDVKMKEKGDIPEGYSVSREKKERFSLILESASTNQTSMYLCASSFPTSGRYQPYNEQFFGPGTRLTVL.

V usage is TRBV12-3 or TRBV12-4 and J usage is TRBJ2-5, with 9 positions matching TRBD2. The CDR3 is 17 amino acids. J gave up 5 bases and V 1 base, and 11 bases lay outside the gene matches. CDR3 sequence: CASSLGPWRGGWETQYF. CDR3 bases: TGTGCCAGCAGTTTAGGGCCGTGGCGGGGGGGCTGGGAGACCCAGTACTTC.

This clonotype has more than one count but fewer than ten. This chain joins TRBV5-1 and TRBJ2-7, with 11 bases identical to TRBD1. CDR3 length: 17 residues. V was clipped by 4 bases and J by 4 bases; unmatched bases: 13. In germline, CDR1 is SGHRS, CDR2 YFSETQ. The CDR3 loop reads CASSLDRWDRGTYEQYF. The CDR3 DNA reads as TGCGCCAGCAGCCTAGACCGTTGGGACAGGGGGACGTACGAGCAGTACTTC.

This clonotype was counted ten times or more. The CDR3 sequence: CASSDALDPDTQYF. For the CDR3, the DNA is TGTGCCAGCAGTGACGCACTAGATCCAGATACGCAGTATTTT. The V gene is TRBV6-4, the J gene TRBJ2-3; D possibly corresponds to TRBD2 (5 bases). Looked up from germline, CDR1 is MRHNA and CDR2 is SNTAGT. CDR3 size: 14 residues. The V end was cut by 2 bases, the J end by 4 bases, with 10 bases between.

The rearrangement links TRBV20-1 to TRBJ1-1; D is unclear. Trimming took off 6 bases at V and 3 bases at J, with 20 bases between the two ends. This CDR3 spans 15 amino acids. CDR1 and CDR2 (germline): DFQATT, SNEGSKA (reference sequence). In nucleotides, the CDR3 is TGCAGTGCACCGCTAAGGACGGTGGACGACACTGAAGCTTTCTTT. It translates to CSAPLRTVDDTEAFF.

This clonotype has a handful of counts. The V call is TRBV12-3 or TRBV12-4, the J call TRBJ1-2; D gene unclear. This CDR3 spans 14 amino acids. The ends were cut back, 6 bases at V and 2 bases at J, with 13 bases in the middle. As DNA, the CDR3 is TGTGCCAGCAGCCCTAGAGACGGGAACTATGGCTACACCTTC. This sequence encodes CASSPRDGNYGYTF.

The chain recombines TRBV20-1 with TRBJ1-5, with D unclear. The CDR3 contains 10 residues. CDR1 is DFQATT, CDR2 SNEGSKA, per germline (reference sequence). V was clipped by 3 bases and J by 4 bases, with 1 base between them. The CDR3 DNA sequence: TGCAGTGCTAGTAATCAGCCCCAGCATTTT. Residues: CSASNQPQHF.

This clonotype was seen only a few times. The V gene is TRBV5-1, the J gene TRBJ2-3; D is possibly TRBD2 (6 bases). The CDR3 loop spans 14 amino acids. Germline CDR1 and CDR2: SGHRS and YFSETQ. Trimming cost V 1 base and J 9 bases, with 15 bases left between them. The CDR3 here is CASSLLHLGGTQYF. CDR3 bases: TGCGCCAGCAGCTTGCTTCACTTGGGAGGCACGCAGTATTTT.

This clonotype was seen a handful of times. This chain links TRBV6-5 with TRBJ2-2, with D possibly being TRBD1 or TRBD2 (5 bases each). The CDR3 contains 14 residues. Trimming pared 0 bases from V and 6 bases from J, leaving 8 bases between. From germline, CDR1 is MNHEY and CDR2 SVGAGI. The CDR3 sequence: CASSYSTGPGELFF. CDR3 nucleotides: TGTGCCAGCAGTTACTCGACGGGACCCGGGGAGCTGTTTTTT.

J is TRBJ1-2 and V is TRBV15; the D gene is possibly TRBD1 (6 bases). The V and J ends lost 0 bases and 4 bases respectively, with 12 bases between them. CDR1 is LNHNV and CDR2 is YYDKDF in the germline V gene (reference sequence). This CDR3 comprises 15 residues. The CDR3 region has the DNA TGTGCCACCAGCAGAGATTACAGGGCCACCTATGGCTACACCTTC. This encodes CATSRDYRATYGYTF.

The chain combines TRBV4-1 with TRBJ1-1; D is ambiguous. Trimming took off 0 bases at V and 8 bases at J, with 10 bases between the two ends. The CDR3 consists of 13 residues. The germline CDR1 and CDR2 sequences are MGHRA and YSYEKL. This CDR3 is CASSQDFSSEAFF. The DNA for the CDR3 is TGCGCCAGCAGCCAAGATTTCAGCTCAGAAGCTTTCTTT.

V gene TRBV2 combines with J gene TRBJ2-1; D possibly uses TRBD1 or TRBD2 (6 bases each). The CDR3 is 15 residues long. The V and J ends lost 8 bases and 0 bases respectively, with 14 bases between them. Per germline, CDR1 SNHLY and CDR2 FYNNEI. CDR3: CASRRGVSSYNEQFF. DNA for the CDR3: TGTGCCAGCCGGAGGGGGGTGAGCTCCTACAATGAGCAGTTCTTC.

This chain connects TRBV4-1 to TRBJ2-1; D is uncertain. The CDR3 runs to 15 residues. The V gene lost 3 bases and the J gene lost 0 bases, with 9 bases spanning the gap. Germline loops: CDR1 MGHRA, CDR2 YSYEKL. The CDR3 loop is CASSQSSSSYNEQFF. The CDR3 nucleotides are TGCGCCAGCAGCCAGAGTTCCAGCTCCTACAATGAGCAGTTCTTC.

The chain combines TRBV20-1 with TRBJ2-7, with D perhaps matching TRBD1 or TRBD2 (7 bases each). CDR1 and CDR2 (germline): DFQATT, SNEGSKA (reference sequence). CDR3 length: 15 residues. The V and J ends lost 6 bases and 3 bases respectively, with 21 bases between them. The CDR3 is CSAKGLDREYYEQYF. In nucleotides, the CDR3 is TGCAGTGCGAAAGGACTAGACAGGGAATACTACGAGCAGTACTTC.

The rearrangement links TRBV6-2 or TRBV6-3 to TRBJ2-3; no reliable D call. The CDR3 covers 12 residues. Looked up from germline, CDR1 is MNHEY and CDR2 is SVGEGT. The ends were cut back, 6 bases at V and 6 bases at J, with 10 bases in the middle. The CDR3 here is CASRHYGDTQYF. The CDR3 coding sequence is TGTGCCAGCAGGCACTACGGCGATACGCAGTATTTT.

This clonotype showed up just a few times. The chain recombines TRBV4-1 with TRBJ2-1; D ambiguous. The CDR3 loop spans 16 amino acids. The germline CDR1 and CDR2 sequences are MGHRA and YSYEKL. V was clipped by 3 bases and J by 3 bases, with 15 bases between them. CDR3 nucleotides: TGCGCCAGCAGCCATTCTAGGTTCTCGATCTACAATGAGCAGTTCTTC. Protein: CASSHSRFSIYNEQFF.

In its sample, this clonotype was seen a few times. The chain recombines TRBV11-1 with TRBJ2-7, with TRBD1 matching over 10 bases. V was pared by 3 bases and J by 0 bases, with 17 bases of the junction left unmatched. The CDR3 is 20 amino acids. Germline values: CDR1 SGHAT, CDR2 FQDESV (reference sequence). In DNA form, the CDR3 reads TGTGCCAGCAGCTTTCCAACCGGGACAGGGGAGAAGAAAGGCTCCTACGAGCAGTACTTC. Translating it yields CASSFPTGTGEKKGSYEQYF.

This chain uses TRBV15 with TRBJ2-5, with 7 positions matching TRBD2. The ends lost 0 bases at V and 5 bases at J; junction bases unmatched: 15. Per the germline V gene, CDR1 is LNHNV and CDR2 is YYDKDF (reference sequence). The CDR3 covers 18 residues. Written as DNA, the CDR3 is TGTGCCACCAGCAGAGATCCCCAGCTAGCGGTTGGGCGTGAGACCCAGTACTTC. Encoded protein: CATSRDPQLAVGRETQYF.

This clonotype was observed a few times. The chain joins TRBV6-2 or TRBV6-3 to TRBJ2-1; 13 bases fit TRBD2. V was clipped by 2 bases and J by 6 bases; unmatched bases: 7. Germline V CDR1 and CDR2: MNHEY, SVGEGT. The CDR3 covers 17 residues. The CDR3 here is CASSYGITSGRANEQFF. CDR3 DNA: TGTGCCAGCAGTTACGGGATTACTAGCGGGAGGGCCAATGAGCAGTTCTTC.

This clonotype was observed a handful of times. This chain links TRBV21-1 with TRBJ2-3; the D call of TRBD2 is as the table states it, not checked on the DNA. TRBV21-1 is tagged as a pseudogene. The CDR3 length is 15 residues. The CDR3 nucleotides are TGTGCCAGCATGGCACTAGGGGGGGTGCCGGATACGCAGTATTTT. Protein: CASMALGGVPDTQYF.

This clonotype has a handful of counts. The J gene is TRBJ2-2, the V gene TRBV11-1, with D possibly being TRBD2 (6 bases). The V gene's germline CDR1 is SGHAT and CDR2 FQDESV (reference sequence). The CDR3 is 19 amino acids. V was shortened by 2 bases and J by 2 bases, with 21 bases between the two germline ends. The CDR3 DNA follows: TGTGCCAGCAGCTTAAAGTGGTTCGGGGGACCCCCTAACACCGGGGAGCTGTTTTTT. Translated, it gives CASSLKWFGGPPNTGELFF.

This rearrangement joins TRBV20-1 to TRBJ2-7; D not certain. The V end lost 2 bases, the J end lost 0 bases, and 8 bases lay between the germline ends. Per the germline V gene, CDR1 is DFQATT and CDR2 is SNEGSKA (reference sequence). CDR3 length: 13 amino acids. The CDR3 region is CSARIVFSYEQYF. The CDR3 coding sequence is TGCAGTGCTAGAATCGTGTTCTCCTACGAGCAGTACTTC.

This clonotype appeared many times. V and J are TRBV10-3 and TRBJ2-7, with TRBD1 identical over 8 bases. The CDR3 is 13 amino acids. Germline trimming cut 8 bases from V and 0 bases from J; bases unmatched to any gene: 3. In germline, CDR1 is ENHRY, CDR2 SYGVKD. The CDR3 DNA sequence: TGTGCCATCGGGACAGGAGACTCCTACGAGCAGTACTTC. It translates to CAIGTGDSYEQYF.

The chain links TRBV6-5 to TRBJ2-3; TRBD2 aligns across 12 bases. Germline CDR1 is MNHEY and CDR2 is SVGAGI. This CDR3 has 12 residues. V was clipped by 8 bases and J by 7 bases; unmatched bases: 1. The chain's CDR3 is CASGLAGYTQYF. The CDR3 DNA sequence: TGTGCCAGCGGACTAGCGGGATATACGCAGTATTTT.